This T cell receptor (beta chain) is from a study of blood T cells in healthy people across ages. Then a second PCR, running about 6 to 11 cycles, was carried out with a sample-barcoded 5' primer and a J-beta primer mix. Using its own MiXCR run on the 5' RACE reads, TCRdb lists one record per CDR3 protein. This sample yields some 1.6 million distinct CDR3 sequences, of which approximately 32% are seen a single time; approximately 10% belongs to the top ten. The CDR3 is 16 amino acids. Trimming left V 7 bases short and J 0 bases short, with 17 bases between. Per germline, CDR1 SGHRS and CDR2 YFSETQ. The TCR sequence derives from a woman aged 25 to 39 in good health. Sequenced: blood. J is TRBJ2-1 and V is TRBV5-1; D unclear. Here the CDR3 reads CASASLRFSSYNEQFF. CDR3 in DNA: TGCGCCAGCGCATCTTTGCGGTTTAGCTCCTACAATGAGCAGTTCTTC.